This T cell receptor (beta chain) derives from a study of blood T cell repertoires in COVID-19. Overall study context: The origin of the acute and convalescent COVID-19 samples was the United States, Italy and Spain. PBMCs, B-cell-depleted T cells, or T cells provided the cDNA or gDNA that made up the material.

In the source study's methods: Amplification from reference gene primers served as the basis for estimated nucleated cell counts. Measured with immunoSEQ multiplex PCR; TCRdb has only the in-frame clones, and not every one. That table furnishes V, J and clone size, whereas the DNA furnished D and trimming. The repertoire holds 90,000 to 130,000 clones, with approximately 80% as singletons. This clone was found a few times. V was trimmed by 7 bases and J by 8 bases, leaving 15 bases between them. Germline CDR1 is SNHLY and CDR2 is FYNNEI. CDR3 size: 14 residues. The rearrangement uses TRBV2 and TRBJ1-6, with D possibly TRBD1 on 6 matching bases. Sequencing was performed on peripheral blood. The clonotype originates from a woman aged 70-85 years with acute or convalescent COVID-19. The chain's CDR3 is CASTPGQGHSPLHF. In DNA, the CDR3 is TGTGCCAGCACACCGGGTCAGGGGCATTCACCCCTCCACTTT.